The TCR beta chain described here comes from a study of beta chain features in type 1 diabetes (dated by TCRdb to 2017 to 2018). Context from the whole study: Mean age, gender distribution, total cell number and subset yield were not different between patients and healthy donors. A total of 85 million to 140 million sorted cells were examined across all samples, and a strong correlation was observed between cell number per subset and RNA yield. In the study, TCRB repertoires of sorted circulating CD4+ T cell subsets from recently diagnosed type 1 diabetes patients were compared with those of matched healthy donors. Regulatory and stem cell-like memory subsets were isolated from only 8 patients and about 8 healthy donors, whereas naive and central memory subsets came from all 28 donors. Results and caveats for the whole study, not just this receptor: PCR might favor shorter templates, but patient and control samples were amplified and corrected together, so any skew would affect both groups equally. Because cDNA was sequenced instead of genomic DNA, activated cells with high expression could be over-represented, although the groups did not differ in activation or CD3 levels. Because small numbers of individuals were included in the HLA sub-analyses, any influence of HLA type on TCRB rearrangement was left unresolved. Naive, central memory and regulatory TCRB repertoires appeared to be more similar among patients than among healthy donors. Type 1 diabetes patients showed a moderate but significant shortening of TCRB CDR3 length in all four CD4+ subsets. At VDJ recombination sites, patients with type 1 diabetes made fewer insertions and deleted more nucleotides, a pattern implying thymic rearrangement abnormalities.

This clone was observed a few times. This clone's antigen is unknown. No base-level quality is on record; no much larger clone is a single base apart. The entire amount of isolated RNA was reverse transcribed using the High Capacity cDNA Reverse Transcription Kit, so the sequenced TCRB transcripts were expressed ones. Deep immunoSEQ sequencing was performed on naive, central memory and regulatory T cell samples, with an average of roughly 3.3 million total reads per sample. Sorted cells were lysed in RLT buffer and RNA was extracted with DNase-treated RNeasy Micro or Mini kits, depending on cell number. To prevent cross-contamination, every cell subset was processed on its own, while patient and healthy donor samples were processed together. The immunoSEQ multiplex PCR was used to amplify TCRB sequences from cDNA, generating 87-bp fragments that spanned the CDR3 region. Sequencing of the amplicons was done on the Illumina HiSeq platform. The study's processing was this. PCR bias was computationally corrected using synthetic template baselines, reads within Hamming distance 2 were collapsed, and singletons that could not be merged were discarded. Reads were aligned against IMGT to assign V, D and J genes, CDR3 length and insertions or deletions at six rearrangement sites. Within each subset, clonotype counts were normalized to the number of sorted cells before true diversity and Gini coefficients were calculated with the tcR R package. The overlap coefficient, calculated on TCRB nucleotide sequences, was used to measure repertoire sharing. Not all clones reach the TCRdb copy of this immuneACCESS table, which keeps in-frame sequences only. Checked studies attribute under half of the gap to unresolved V genes and leave the rest unexplained. V and J calls and clone size are as listed in that table; D and trimming were resolved from the DNA. The sample data list fewer than 350,000 clones, and under 8.5% of these were observed just once. More than 1% of the sample lies in the top ten.

From each donor, a single peripheral blood sample of 95 to 150 mL on average was drawn into heparinised tubes. A BD FACSAria II and a panel including CD45RO, CCR7, CD25, CD127, CD95 and CD27 were used to sort naive, central memory, regulatory and stem cell-like memory CD4+ T cells. All sorted populations exceeded 95% purity. PBMCs were isolated right away by Lymphoprep density gradient centrifugation and were stained directly, without culture. To minimize batch effects, samples were stained and sorted in pairs, one healthy donor with one patient per experiment. The germline V gene (reference sequence) provides CDR1 SSHAT and CDR2 FNYEAQ. The CDR3 starts with the cysteine, ends with the phenylalanine, and has 15 residues. Here the CDR3 DNA is all that survives: 45 bases in frame from base 1. Germline trimming: 5 bases from V, 3 bases from J; junction bases outside gene matches: 8.

This sequence uses TRBV7-7 and TRBJ2-5; 8 bases in the junction line up with TRBD2. What was sequenced was central memory CD4+ T cells from blood. The TCR was taken from a woman aged 18 to 35 in good health. CDR3 protein: CASSVLGTSEETQYF. Read as DNA, the sequence is TGTGCCAGCAGCGTCCTGGGGACTAGTGAAGAGACCCAGTACTTC.